This TCR beta chain was sequenced in a study of cytomegalovirus exposure and HLA in healthy donors. Study overall: Researchers found that about 82% of around 400 genotyped donors fell within the Caucasian-associated ancestry cluster.

Germline loops: CDR1 SNHLY, CDR2 FYNNEI. This CDR3 has 12 amino acids. With 4 bases removed from V and 7 bases from J, the gap between germline ends came to 10 bases. Donors were ostensibly healthy at sampling, although undocumented immune exposures were probable. Primers included in the PCR were 60 Vbeta and 13 Jbeta primers. Repertoires were generated with immunoSEQ multiplex PCR, while TCRdb's copy carries only in-frame clones and drops some. The sample totals approximately 37,000 clones. The chain recombines TRBV2 with TRBJ1-1, with D maybe TRBD1 (5 bases). The source is a man in his forties in good health and CMV-seropositive. Sample: PBMCs. The CDR3 is CASSVGGDEAFF. In DNA form, the CDR3 reads TGTGCCAGCAGTGTCGGGGGAGATGAAGCTTTCTTT.